These 23 T cell receptor beta chains were sequenced from one sample in a study of neoadjuvant anti-PD-1 for oral cavity cancer. The method was immunoSEQ multiplex PCR; TCRdb's version includes in-frame clones alone and lacks a portion of them. The data hold about 37,000 clones, with more than 35% observed a single time. The sample's time point: after neoadjuvant nivolumab, at surgical resection. The starting material was tumor tissue, obtained after nivolumab (anti-PD-1) treatment. Receptor source: a person aged 35 to 85 with oral cavity squamous cell carcinoma.

This chain links TRBV9 with TRBJ2-4; 7 bases are a match to TRBD1. The CDR3 sequence is 14 residues long. Germline V gene data show CDR1 as SGDLS and CDR2 as YYNGEE. V lost 0 bases and J lost 7; bases outside the gene matches: 4. The CDR3 region is CASSVGTGANIQYF. The DNA of the CDR3 is TGTGCCAGCAGCGTAGGCACAGGGGCTAACATTCAGTACTTC.

The CDR3, as DNA: TGTGCCAGCAGCACCAACGATGGGGCAACTAATGAAAAACTGTTTTTT. Amino acid sequence: CASSTNDGATNEKLFF. The chain couples TRBV7-9 to TRBJ1-4, with unresolved D. This CDR3 contains 16 residues. Germline values: CDR1 SEHNR, CDR2 FQNEAQ (reference sequence). Trimming took 5 bases from V and 0 from J, leaving 13 bases between them.

The rearrangement uses TRBV11-2 and TRBJ2-7; 7 bases are a match to TRBD1. Germline V lookup: CDR1 SGHAT, CDR2 FQNNGV. V was pared by 5 bases and J by 3 bases, with 10 bases of the junction left unmatched. The CDR3 consists of 15 residues. CDR3 loop: CASSHNRGLVYEQYF. CDR3 sequence (DNA): TGTGCCAGCAGCCACAACAGGGGATTGGTCTACGAGCAGTACTTC.

This chain connects TRBV11-2 to TRBJ1-1; D not certain. The CDR3 totals 13 residues. Germline V CDR1 and CDR2: SGHAT, FQNNGV. V was clipped by 3 bases and J by 7 bases, with 12 bases between them. For the CDR3, the DNA is TGTGCCAGCAGCTTGGGAGGGTGGGGTGAAGCTTTCTTT. Translation: CASSLGGWGEAFF.

This clone was observed a handful of times. The same CDR3 also results from other DNA sequences found in this sample. V usage is TRBV28 and J usage is TRBJ2-7, with 10 bases aligning to TRBD2. Per germline, CDR1 MDHEN and CDR2 SYDVKM. This CDR3 is 15 amino acids long. V lost 5 bases, J lost 0 bases, and 4 bases stayed unmatched. The CDR3 here is CASSLAGASSYEQYF. CDR3 DNA sequence: TGTGCCAGCAGTCTAGCGGGAGCTAGCTCCTACGAGCAGTACTTC.

The V call is TRBV7-3, the J call TRBJ2-1, with 11 bases that match TRBD2. Germline V gives CDR1 SGHTA, CDR2 FQGTGA. V gave up 2 bases and J gave up 3 bases; unmatched junction bases: 3. The CDR3 is 16 amino acids. In DNA, the CDR3 is TGTGCCAGCAGCTTAGGGCTAGCGGGAGGCTACAATGAGCAGTTCTTC. Translation gives CASSLGLAGGYNEQFF.

The chain links TRBV10-3 to TRBJ1-5, with D possibly being TRBD1 (6 bases). V lost 0 bases, J lost 2 bases, and 14 bases lay in between. Germline CDR1 and CDR2: ENHRY and SYGVKD. This CDR3 is 17 amino acids long. The CDR3 is CAISESTGGDGNQPQHF. CDR3 nucleotide sequence: TGTGCCATCAGTGAGTCCACGGGGGGCGATGGCAATCAGCCCCAGCATTTT.

CDR3 DNA sequence: TGTGCCAGCAGTGTAAGGGGTTCTCAGCCCCAGCATTTT. Its translation: CASSVRGSQPQHF. The chain has TRBV2 and TRBJ1-5; TRBD1 might be the D (5 bases). Germline V gene data show CDR1 as SNHLY and CDR2 as FYNNEI. Between the trimmed V and J ends, which lost 4 bases and 6 bases, there was a span of 10 bases. The CDR3 runs to 13 residues. Supplemented by reference TRBV2 and TRBJ1-5, the full variable domain reads EPEVTQTPSHQVTQMGQEVILRCVPISNHLYFYWYRQILGQKVEFLVSFYNNEISEKSEIFDDQFSVERPDGSNFTLKIRSTKLEDSAMYFCASSVRGSQPQHFGDGTRLSIL.

The chain uses TRBV14 and TRBJ2-7; D perhaps matches TRBD2 (5 bases). This CDR3 has 14 amino acids. V was trimmed by 1 base and J by 7 bases, leaving 14 bases between them. Germline V gene data show CDR1 as SGHDN and CDR2 as FVKESK. The CDR3 region has the DNA TGTGCCAGCAGCCAAGTTGAGGGTTTGAGGGAGCAGTACTTC. This encodes CASSQVEGLREQYF.

V and J are TRBV5-6 and TRBJ2-3; D remains ambiguous. The CDR3 runs to 14 residues. In germline, CDR1 is SGHDT, CDR2 YYEEEE. Trimming took off 0 bases at V and 0 bases at J, with 5 bases between the two ends. The CDR3 is CASSLAGSTDTQYF. CDR3 nucleotide sequence: TGTGCCAGCAGCTTGGCCGGGAGCACAGATACGCAGTATTTT. Full variable domain (rest looked up from reference TRBV5-6 and TRBJ2-3): DAGVTQSPTHLIKTRGQQVTLRCSPKSGHDTVSWYQQALGQGPQFIFQYYEEEERQRGNFPDRFSGHQFPNYSSELNVNALLLGDSALYLCASSLAGSTDTQYFGPGTRLTVL.

The table lists this clone with a few counts. V is TRBV5-1 and J is TRBJ2-3; TRBD2 matches 9 bases. Germline CDR1 SGHRS, CDR2 YFSETQ. V lost 0 bases and J lost 2; bases outside the gene matches: 7. The CDR3 contains 17 residues. The DNA of the CDR3 is TGCGCCAGCAGCTTGGAGGGTAGCGGGAGTACCACAGATACGCAGTATTTT. Amino acid sequence: CASSLEGSGSTTDTQYF.

This clone was found once. The V gene is TRBV4-1, the J gene TRBJ1-2, with a tentative D call TRBD1 (6 bases). The germline CDR1 and CDR2 sequences are MGHRA and YSYEKL. The CDR3 is 17 residues long. Trimming removed 2 bases at V and 2 bases at J, with 18 bases between. The DNA for the CDR3 is TGCGCCAGCAGCCAACCCATCGGAGGGAGGGGGAACTATGGCTACACCTTC. This translates into CASSQPIGGRGNYGYTF.

This chain links TRBV11-2 with TRBJ1-4, with D possibly TRBD1 on 6 matching bases. V was clipped by 3 bases and J by 7 bases, with 15 bases between them. Germline V gene data show CDR1 as SGHAT and CDR2 as FQNNGV. The CDR3 is 15 residues long. CDR3 region: CASSFSTGRTEKLFF. CDR3 bases: TGTGCCAGCAGCTTTAGTACAGGGCGGACTGAAAAACTGTTTTTT.

This clone was observed a handful of times. The chain has TRBV28 and TRBJ1-2, with TRBD1 matching 9 bases. CDR1 is MDHEN, CDR2 SYDVKM, per germline. This CDR3 is built from 14 residues. Trimming cost V 7 bases and J 8 bases; bases outside gene matches: 11. CDR3 sequence reads: CASTTTGGTRGYTF. CDR3 coding DNA: TGTGCCAGCACCACTACAGGGGGCACTAGGGGCTACACCTTC.

The sample holds a few counts of this clone. V usage is TRBV6-6 and J usage is TRBJ2-7; D gene uncertain. Trimming shortened V by 8 bases and J by 2 bases, and 4 bases separated the two germline ends. CDR1 MNHNY and CDR2 SVGAGI come from the germline V gene (reference sequence). CDR3 length: 10 amino acids. The CDR3 loop is CASGTYEQYF. In nucleotides, the CDR3 is TGTGCCAGCGGTACCTACGAGCAGTACTTC.

The chain has TRBV19 and TRBJ1-1; D not resolved. V was cut by 2 bases and J by 0 bases, with 7 bases left in between. CDR1 is LNHDA, CDR2 SQIVND, per germline (reference sequence). The CDR3 runs 14 residues. CDR3 region: CASSIKAMNTEAFF. In DNA form, the CDR3 reads TGTGCCAGTAGTATAAAAGCCATGAACACTGAAGCTTTCTTT.

The table lists this clone with a few counts. The chain couples TRBV11-3 to TRBJ2-3; possible D gene TRBD2, 5 bases. CDR1 is SGHNT and CDR2 is YENEEA in the germline V gene. The CDR3 is made up of 14 amino acids. The V gene lost 4 bases and the J gene lost 1 base, with 9 bases spanning the gap. Here the CDR3 reads CASSSSYRTDTQYF. DNA of the CDR3: TGTGCCAGCAGCTCTAGCTATCGCACAGATACGCAGTATTTT.

The genes are TRBV10-3 and TRBJ2-7, with 10 bases that match TRBD2. The germline V gene has CDR1 ENHRY and CDR2 SYGVKD. The J segment lost 2 bases and the V segment lost 10 bases, leaving 5 bases of the junction unmatched. The CDR3 has 13 residues. The DNA of the CDR3 is TGTGCCACCGGGACTAGCGACGCCTACGAGCAGTACTTC. Protein product: CATGTSDAYEQYF.

The rearrangement joins TRBV11-3 to TRBJ2-1; TRBD1 might be the D (9 bases). The CDR3 runs 15 residues. V dropped 5 bases and J dropped 4 bases, with 15 bases sitting between them. The germline V gene has CDR1 SGHNT and CDR2 YENEEA. This CDR3 is CASSREGQGYNEQFF. The CDR3, as DNA: TGTGCCAGCAGCCGGGAGGGACAGGGTTACAATGAGCAGTTCTTC.

The chain's CDR3 is CAWSIWDTDEQYF. CDR3 coding DNA: TGTGCCTGGAGCATTTGGGACACCGACGAGCAGTACTTC. This chain uses TRBV30 with TRBJ2-7, with D maybe TRBD1 (6 bases). Germline V gene lookup returns CDR1 GTSNPN and CDR2 SVGIG (reference sequence). The CDR3 is 13 residues long. V lost 3 bases and J lost 5, with 14 bases in between.

This clone was observed a handful of times. In DNA form, the CDR3 reads TGTGCCAGCTCACCACCTTCAGGGGGGAATGAGCAGTTCTTC. It is translated as CASSPPSGGNEQFF. The chain joins TRBV18 to TRBJ2-1; perhaps TRBD1 as D (7 bases). With 0 bases removed from V and 7 bases from J, the gap between germline ends came to 10 bases. This CDR3 spans 14 amino acids. Germline CDR1 reads KGHSH; CDR2 reads LQKENI.

This clone was observed a few times. The chain carries TRBV18 and TRBJ2-7; unclear D gene. Trimming took off 0 bases at V and 7 bases at J, with 10 bases between the two ends. Germline CDR1 and CDR2: KGHSH and LQKENI. There are 13 residues in the CDR3. The CDR3: CASSPPVLREQYF. CDR3 nucleotides: TGTGCCAGCTCACCACCGGTCCTGAGGGAGCAGTACTTC.

This chain joins TRBV6-5 and TRBJ2-7, with a tentative D call TRBD2 (5 bases). Germline V gene lookup returns CDR1 MNHEY and CDR2 SVGAGI. This CDR3 region has 16 residues. Deletions cut 0 bases from V and 0 bases from J, with 12 bases between. The CDR3 DNA reads as TGTGCCAGCAGTTACTCAACATTTGGGAGCTCCTACGAGCAGTACTTC. Translating it yields CASSYSTFGSSYEQYF.